The entry below describes one T cell receptor (beta chain). This clone was seen a single time. Its recognized antigen is unknown. Per-base quality was not reported, and no clone a single base away is much larger than it. The germline V gene gives CDR1 as SGHTA and CDR2 as FQGNSA. The junction shows trimming of 4 bases on V and 3 bases on J, plus 12 bases between the germline ends. The cysteine opens and the phenylalanine closes a CDR3 of 14 amino acids. Of the read, only the CDR3 DNA is kept; its 42 bases are in frame from base 1. This sample was included in a study of shared clonotypes between healthy human individuals (dated by TCRdb to about 2020). With respect to the entire study: Two women and a few men aged 18 to 49 years were included in the cohort. For each donor, CD4 naive and CD4 memory were each run on three plates, CD8 naive on two plates, and CD8 memory on one plate. To estimate repertoire size and how much clonotypes are shared between individuals, the study performed deep sequencing of blood TCR repertoires from about five healthy adults. Libraries were prepared and TCR repertoires were sequenced by different laboratories using diverse techniques, in order to increase sequencing depth and limit assay-specific biases. Each donor's leukapheresis produced roughly between about 0.9 and 9.5 billion PBMCs. General study outcomes and caveats: Sharing across a few donors was observed for about 5% of naive CD4, about 3.2% of naive CD8, over 2% of memory CD4, and around 0.44% of memory CD8 clonotypes. Only blood was sampled, and tissue TCR repertoires likely differ from those in blood. Based on pairwise subsampling, the degree of clonotype sharing among donors was expected to be affected by sequencing depth. The small number of donors limited the genetic and exposure-history diversity represented. Rarefaction of sorted-subset datasets indicated incomplete sequencing despite the large sequencing depth. Estimated clonotype richness was generally larger for naive than for memory subsets. Higher generation probabilities were observed for clonotypes shared by all four sorted-subset donors than for non-shared clonotypes.

Healthy HIV-negative adults with no recently reported acute infections or vaccinations were included as donors. Only Caucasian adults living in Nashville, Tennessee, USA were represented among the donors. CD4+ T cells were enriched through magnetic negative selection, after which naive cells were positively selected on CD45RA and the remaining negative fraction served as the memory subset. Blood was collected by leukapheresis, and PBMCs were isolated by Ficoll-Histopaque density gradient centrifugation and then cryopreserved in liquid nitrogen vapor phase. Purity and quantity of every magnetically sorted T cell population were checked by analytical flow cytometry. From each sorted fraction, genomic DNA was isolated and quantified by UV absorbance on a Nanodrop 2000c. TCR CDR3 regions were amplified from genomic DNA by multiplex PCR using the deep immunoSEQ assay. Extracted genomic DNA from each cell subset was spread evenly across all wells of several immunoSEQ 96-well plates, with each plate serving as a replicate. For sorted subsets, each replicate PCR was loaded with about 200 ng genomic DNA, equivalent to 30,000 or so T cell genomes. Purified libraries were measured with a Qubit 3.0 fluorometer, size-checked on a Bioanalyzer 2100, and measured again with the KAPA Library Quantification kit. Every immunoSEQ 96-well plate was sequenced on a dedicated single-read 150-cycle Illumina NextSeq 550 flow cell. For the original study's pipeline: Because the immunoSEQ output included only junctional sequences and no quality scores, the filtering could not be the same as the filtering used for full-length reads. To assign V/J genes and CDR3, sequences were annotated against IMGT germline references using PyIR, a Python wrapper for IgBLAST v1.9. Reads were filtered out if the reads had weak V/J assignments (E-value above 1e-6), no CDR3, stop codons, out-of-frame junctions, or ambiguous translated residues. A V3J clonotype was defined by an identical inferred V gene, J gene, and CDR3 amino acid sequence. Percentage overlap between repertoires was computed as shared unique clonotypes divided by the size of the smaller repertoire. Richness of each repertoire was evaluated using RTK rarefaction, the Chao1 estimator, and Recon v2.1 estimates of unobserved clonotypes. Generation probabilities for all TCRbeta clonotypes obtained by the gDNA method from four donors were computed using OLGA. Sourced from immuneACCESS, this table was stored by TCRdb with only in-frame sequences that have V and J called. A share of the clones is absent; for the studies checked, an unresolved V gene accounts for under half, and the remainder has no known explanation. The DNA gave D and trimming, while V, J and clone size come from that table. The sample table lists approximately 980,000 clones, over 75% of them with a count of one. Clones ranked in the top ten supply over 1.3% of the sample.

Input material: memory CD4+ T cells sorted from blood. The sample's cell subset or site label, decoded: CD45RA-negative fraction. The chain uses TRBV7-2 and TRBJ1-1, with TRBD1 tentatively as D gene (5 bases match). This receptor was identified in a young man in good health. The CDR3 loop reads CASSSSGGYTEAFF. The nucleotide sequence reads as follows: TGTGCCAGCAGCTCCAGCGGGGGGTACACTGAAGCTTTCTTT.